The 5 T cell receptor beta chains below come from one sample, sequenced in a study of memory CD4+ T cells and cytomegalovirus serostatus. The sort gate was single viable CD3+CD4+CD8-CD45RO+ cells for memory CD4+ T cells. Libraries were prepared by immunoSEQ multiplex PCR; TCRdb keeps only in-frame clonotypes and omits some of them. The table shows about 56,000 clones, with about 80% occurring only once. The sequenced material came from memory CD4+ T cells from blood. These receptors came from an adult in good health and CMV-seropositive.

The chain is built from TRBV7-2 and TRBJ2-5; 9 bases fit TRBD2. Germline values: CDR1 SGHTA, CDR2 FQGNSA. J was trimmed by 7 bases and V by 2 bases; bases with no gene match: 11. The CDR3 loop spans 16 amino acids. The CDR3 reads CASSLTPAGGAGTQYF. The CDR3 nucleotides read TGTGCCAGCAGCTTAACTCCGGCGGGGGGGGCAGGGACCCAGTACTTC.

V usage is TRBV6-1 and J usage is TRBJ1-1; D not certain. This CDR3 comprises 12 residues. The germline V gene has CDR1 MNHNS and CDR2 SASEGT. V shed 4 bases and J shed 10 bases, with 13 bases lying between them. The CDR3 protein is CASSAPWEGAFF. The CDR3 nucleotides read TGTGCCAGCAGTGCCCCTTGGGAAGGAGCTTTCTTT.

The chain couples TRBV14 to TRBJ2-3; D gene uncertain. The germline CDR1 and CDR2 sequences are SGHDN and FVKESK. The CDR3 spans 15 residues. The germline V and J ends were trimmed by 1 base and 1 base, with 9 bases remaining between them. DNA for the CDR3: TGTGCCAGCAGCCAAGGCCTGACTGGCACAGATACGCAGTATTTT. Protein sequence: CASSQGLTGTDTQYF.

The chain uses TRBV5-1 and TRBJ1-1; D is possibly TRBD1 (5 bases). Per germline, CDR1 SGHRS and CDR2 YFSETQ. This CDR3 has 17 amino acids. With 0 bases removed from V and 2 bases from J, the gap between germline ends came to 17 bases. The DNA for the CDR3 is TGCGCCAGCAGCTTGGCCTCGGGGTCGGGGGAAAACACTGAAGCTTTCTTT. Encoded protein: CASSLASGSGENTEAFF. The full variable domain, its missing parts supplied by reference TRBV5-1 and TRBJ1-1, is KAGVTQTPRYLIKTRGQQVTLSCSPISGHRSVSWYQQTPGQGLQFLFEYFSETQRNKGNFPGRFSGRQFSNSRSEMNVSTLELGDSALYLCASSLASGSGENTEAFFGQGTRLTVV.

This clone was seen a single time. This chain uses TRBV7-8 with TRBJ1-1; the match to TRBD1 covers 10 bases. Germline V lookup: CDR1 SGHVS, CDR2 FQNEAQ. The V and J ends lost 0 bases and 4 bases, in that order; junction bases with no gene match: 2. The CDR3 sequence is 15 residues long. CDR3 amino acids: CASSLARTGGTEAFF. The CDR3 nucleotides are TGTGCCAGCAGCTTAGCGAGGACAGGGGGCACTGAAGCTTTCTTT.